A single sample gave rise to the 32 T cell receptor beta chains below, sequenced in a study of cytomegalovirus exposure and HLA in healthy donors. With 60 Vbeta and 13 Jbeta primers, the PCR was carried out. Using immunoSEQ multiplex PCR, the repertoire was profiled, and TCRdb retains in-frame clones only, with some absent. The table records around 70,000 clones, around 62% of them present only once. The sample comprised PBMCs. The source of these receptors is a man aged 25-45 years in good health and CMV-seronegative.

This clone has more than one count but fewer than ten. The genes are TRBV18 and TRBJ2-7; D may be TRBD2 (5 bases). The V gene lost 2 bases and the J gene lost 7 bases, with 15 bases spanning the gap. The CDR3 is 14 amino acids. In germline, CDR1 is KGHSH, CDR2 LQKENI. CDR3 coding DNA: TGTGCCAGCTCACCAGCGGGTGCCTCGGGGGAGCAGTACTTC. Its protein product is CASSPAGASGEQYF.

In this sample, this clone turned up a few times. The CDR3 nucleotides are TGTGCCAGCCGTGTTGGGGCACAAGAGACCCAGTACTTC. Residues: CASRVGAQETQYF. The chain has TRBV25-1 and TRBJ2-5, with D perhaps matching TRBD1 (5 bases). CDR3 length equals 13 residues. The germline V gene encodes CDR1 MGHDK and CDR2 SYGVNS. V dropped 8 bases and J dropped 2 bases, with 12 bases sitting between them.

The chain has TRBV7-9 and TRBJ1-2, with D uncertain. V was shortened by 1 base and J by 2 bases, with 8 bases between the two germline ends. There are 14 residues in the CDR3. Germline lookup yields CDR1 SEHNR and CDR2 FQNEAQ (reference sequence). In DNA, the CDR3 is TGTGCCAGCAGCTTAGTAGTCCCAAACTATGGCTACACCTTC. It encodes CASSLVVPNYGYTF.

The chain combines TRBV28 with TRBJ2-3, with 10 bases that match TRBD1. V lost 6 bases, J lost 6 bases, and 0 bases stayed unmatched. CDR1 and CDR2 from the germline V gene are MDHEN and SYDVKM. This CDR3 is built from 12 residues. DNA for the CDR3: TGTGCCAGCAGGACAGGGGGCGATACGCAGTATTTT. This gives the protein CASRTGGDTQYF. The whole variable domain, filled in from reference TRBV28 and TRBJ2-3, reads DVKVTQSSRYLVKRTGEKVFLECVQDMDHENMFWYRQDPGLGLRLIYFSYDVKMKEKGDIPEGYSVSREKKERFSLILESASTNQTSMYLCASRTGGDTQYFGPGTRLTVL.

This clone was seen more than once but under ten times. The chain has TRBV7-8 and TRBJ1-1; D is unresolved. Trimming took off 2 bases at V and 4 bases at J, with 11 bases between the two ends. Germline V lookup: CDR1 SGHVS, CDR2 FQNEAQ. The CDR3 length is 14 residues. As DNA, the CDR3 is TGTGCCAGCAGCTTATCGGGGAAAGGCACTGAAGCTTTCTTT. Protein: CASSLSGKGTEAFF. The whole variable domain, remainder taken from reference TRBV7-8 and TRBJ1-1, is GAGVSQSPRYKVAKRGQDVALRCDPISGHVSLFWYQQALGQGPEFLTYFQNEAQLDKSGLPSDRFFAERPEGSVSTLKIQRTQQEDSAVYLCASSLSGKGTEAFFGQGTRLTVV.

In its sample, this clone was seen a few times. V and J are TRBV6-5 and TRBJ1-4; the D gene is possibly TRBD1 (6 bases). The CDR3 sequence is 14 residues long. CDR1 and CDR2 (germline): MNHEY, SVGAGI. V was shortened by 2 bases and J by 12 bases, with 16 bases between the two germline ends. CDR3 DNA: TGTGCCAGCAGTTACGGGGCACAGGGCCCCGAACTGTTTTTT. Translation: CASSYGAQGPELFF.

The rearrangement links TRBV30 to TRBJ1-1, with 9 bases fitting TRBD1. The germline gives CDR1 GTSNPN, CDR2 SVGIG (reference sequence). The CDR3 sequence is 16 residues long. The ends lost 0 bases at V and 3 bases at J; junction bases unmatched: 8. CDR3: CAWSVYRGRADTEAFF. CDR3 nucleotides: TGTGCCTGGAGTGTATACAGGGGGCGGGCGGACACTGAAGCTTTCTTT.

This clone was found once. This chain links TRBV30 with TRBJ2-2; 7 nucleotides line up with TRBD2. Per germline, CDR1 GTSNPN and CDR2 SVGIG (reference sequence). The CDR3 loop spans 14 amino acids. V was clipped by 5 bases and J by 1 base; unmatched bases: 4. The CDR3 region is CAWWGGGNTGELFF. CDR3 DNA: TGTGCCTGGTGGGGCGGGGGGAACACCGGGGAGCTGTTTTTT.

The J gene is TRBJ2-1, the V gene TRBV7-2; 7 nucleotides align to TRBD2. Per the germline V gene, CDR1 is SGHTA and CDR2 is FQGNSA. The CDR3 loop spans 15 amino acids. The ends lost 5 bases at V and 7 bases at J; junction bases unmatched: 11. The CDR3 protein is CASSPRGTVGNEQFF. The CDR3 nucleotides read TGTGCCAGCAGCCCGCGGGGGACCGTGGGAAATGAGCAGTTCTTC.

This chain connects TRBV6-4 to TRBJ2-2; the match to TRBD1 covers 7 bases. The junction had 7 bases not matched to a gene; V was cut back by 5 bases and J by 4 bases. The CDR3 runs 15 residues. CDR1 is MRHNA, CDR2 SNTAGT, per germline. Here the CDR3 DNA reads TGTGCCAGCAGTAAAACAGGGGAGTCCACCGGGGAGCTGTTTTTT. Its protein is CASSKTGESTGELFF.

This rearrangement joins TRBV6-5 to TRBJ1-1; possible D gene TRBD1, 6 bases. V lost 2 bases and J 7 bases, leaving 11 bases between the germline ends. Germline V gene data show CDR1 as MNHEY and CDR2 as SVGAGI. The CDR3 is 13 residues long. Here the CDR3 reads CASSYLGQNEAFF. The DNA for the CDR3 is TGTGCCAGCAGTTACCTTGGACAGAATGAAGCTTTCTTT.

V and J are TRBV7-2 and TRBJ2-5; 9 bases match TRBD2. The CDR3 has 16 amino acids. The V gene's germline CDR1 is SGHTA and CDR2 FQGNSA. Trimming removed 2 bases from V and 1 base from J; junction bases left unmatched: 5. CDR3 in DNA: TGTGCCAGCAGCTTAACCGGAGCGGGGGGCCAAGAGACCCAGTACTTC. Amino acid sequence: CASSLTGAGGQETQYF.

V gene TRBV2 combines with J gene TRBJ1-1, with D possibly TRBD1 on 6 matching bases. The CDR3 contains 16 residues. V was clipped by 10 bases and J by 0 bases, with 21 bases between them. Germline V CDR1 and CDR2: SNHLY, FYNNEI. For the CDR3, the DNA is TGTGCCACCCGATCCCAGACAGGATCTTTGAACACTGAAGCTTTCTTT. It codes for CATRSQTGSLNTEAFF.

V is TRBV6-5 and J is TRBJ2-5, with 7 bases fitting TRBD1. The CDR3 extends over 14 amino acids. After removal of 4 bases from V and 2 bases from J, the junction contained 4 bases not matched to a gene. Germline V gene data show CDR1 as MNHEY and CDR2 as SVGAGI. The CDR3 nucleotides read TGTGCCAGCAGTTGGACCAGGGGGCAAGAGACCCAGTACTTC. Amino acids: CASSWTRGQETQYF.

V gene TRBV29-1 combines with J gene TRBJ1-5; 7 bases agree with TRBD1. Germline CDR1 reads SQVTM; CDR2 reads ANQGSEA. Germline trimming cut 3 bases from V and 4 bases from J; bases unmatched to any gene: 12. The CDR3 extends over 16 amino acids. CDR3 protein: CSVDSGRDRSNQPQHF. DNA for the CDR3: TGCAGCGTTGATTCGGGTCGGGACAGATCAAATCAGCCCCAGCATTTT. The full variable domain, completed using reference TRBV29-1 and TRBJ1-5, is SAVISQKPSRDICQRGTSLTIQCQVDSQVTMMFWYRQQPGQSLTLIATANQGSEATYESGFVIDKFPISRPNLTFSTLTVSNMSPEDSSIYLCSVDSGRDRSNQPQHFGDGTRLSIL.

The chain links TRBV6-5 to TRBJ1-1, with TRBD1 matching 8 bases. The CDR3 consists of 15 residues. Looked up from germline, CDR1 is MNHEY and CDR2 is SVGAGI. The ends lost 6 bases at V and 4 bases at J; junction bases unmatched: 10. The CDR3 spells CASRETGVRVTEAFF. DNA for the CDR3: TGTGCCAGCAGGGAGACAGGGGTTCGGGTCACTGAAGCTTTCTTT.

The rearrangement links TRBV27 to TRBJ2-7, with unresolved D. V lost 2 bases and J 2 bases, leaving 7 bases between the germline ends. The CDR3 extends over 13 amino acids. Germline CDR1 and CDR2: MNHEY and SMNVEV (reference sequence). CDR3 nucleotide sequence: TGTGCCAGCAGTTTAGCCAGAACCTACGAGCAGTACTTC. Translated: CASSLARTYEQYF.

This chain joins TRBV7-2 and TRBJ2-1; no definite D call. The CDR3 consists of 13 residues. CDR1 is SGHTA and CDR2 is FQGNSA in the germline V gene. V was shortened by 1 base and J by 6 bases, with 7 bases between the two germline ends. The CDR3 DNA is TGTGCCAGCAGCTTAGATCGTAGCAATGAGCAGTTCTTC. Amino acid sequence: CASSLDRSNEQFF.

This clone came up a few times. This rearrangement joins TRBV19 to TRBJ1-2, with no clear D. V lost 5 bases and J 7 bases, leaving 14 bases between the germline ends. Germline-derived CDR1 and CDR2 are LNHDA and SQIVND (reference sequence). The CDR3 contains 13 residues. The CDR3 is CASSPRGSGGYTF. In nucleotides, the CDR3 is TGTGCCAGTAGTCCAAGAGGGTCGGGTGGCTACACCTTC.

The V call is TRBV5-6, the J call TRBJ2-1, with D perhaps matching TRBD2 (6 bases). From germline, CDR1 is SGHDT and CDR2 YYEEEE. The CDR3 covers 15 residues. V lost 4 bases to trimming and J lost 5 bases, with 16 bases between them. The CDR3 region has the DNA TGTGCCAGCAGCCCTGACGGCGGGGCCGACAATGAGCAGTTCTTC. Its protein product is CASSPDGGADNEQFF.

The chain's CDR3 is CSVGPSGSYEQYF. CDR3 sequence (DNA): TGCAGCGTGGGACCTAGCGGTTCCTACGAGCAGTACTTC. This rearrangement joins TRBV29-1 to TRBJ2-7; the match to TRBD2 covers 7 bases. The germline gives CDR1 SQVTM, CDR2 ANQGSEA. Germline trimming cut 6 bases from V and 1 base from J; bases unmatched to any gene: 6. The CDR3 has 13 amino acids.

This chain connects TRBV4-1 to TRBJ2-7, with 10 bases matching TRBD2. V dropped 3 bases and J dropped 3; count of bases not matched to a gene: 8. The length of the CDR3 is 16 residues. The germline V gene has CDR1 MGHRA and CDR2 YSYEKL. Here the CDR3 DNA reads TGCGCCAGCAGCCACAGCGGGGGGGACGGAGTCTACGAGCAGTACTTC. This sequence encodes CASSHSGGDGVYEQYF.

The V gene is TRBV19, the J gene TRBJ2-7; possible D gene TRBD1, 5 bases. Trimming stripped 1 base from V and 1 base from J, with 8 bases between. From germline, CDR1 is LNHDA and CDR2 SQIVND (reference sequence). CDR3 length: 14 residues. The CDR3 nucleotides read TGTGCCAGTAGTATAGTCGCAGGGTCCTACGAGCAGTACTTC. Translating gives CASSIVAGSYEQYF.

The chain employs TRBV29-1 and TRBJ2-5; the match to TRBD2 covers 12 bases. The V gene end was trimmed by 6 bases and the J gene end by 1 base; junction bases not matched to a gene: 3. The CDR3 spans 14 residues. CDR1 is SQVTM and CDR2 is ANQGSEA in the germline V gene. The CDR3 loop is CSVQGLAGQETQYF. As DNA, the CDR3 is TGCAGCGTCCAGGGACTAGCGGGCCAAGAGACCCAGTACTTC.

The rearrangement links TRBV30 to TRBJ1-6, with D tentatively TRBD1 (5 bases). V was cut by 1 base and J by 0 bases, with 13 bases left in between. CDR1 GTSNPN and CDR2 SVGIG come from the germline V gene (reference sequence). The CDR3 spans 17 residues. In DNA form, the CDR3 reads TGTGCCTGGAGTGCCAGGGCACTGAGCTCCTATAATTCACCCCTCCACTTT. Encoded protein: CAWSARALSSYNSPLHF.

Only one count was recorded for this clone. The genes are TRBV7-9 and TRBJ1-1; no definite D call. The germline CDR1 and CDR2 sequences are SEHNR and FQNEAQ (reference sequence). The ends were cut back, 1 base at V and 3 bases at J, with 12 bases in the middle. This CDR3 region has 15 residues. CDR3 in amino acids: CASSLDPGEYTEAFF. The CDR3 DNA sequence: TGTGCCAGCAGCTTAGACCCGGGAGAATACACTGAAGCTTTCTTT.

This sequence joins TRBV7-2 and TRBJ2-5; 8 positions agree with TRBD2. CDR1 and CDR2 from the germline V gene are SGHTA and FQGNSA. The CDR3 is 15 amino acids. Trimming cost V 5 bases and J 4 bases; bases outside gene matches: 9. The DNA for the CDR3 is TGTGCCAGCAGCGCCGGGACTAGTAGAAGAGAGACCCAGTACTTC. It translates to CASSAGTSRRETQYF.

This clone was seen just once. The chain joins TRBV6-5 to TRBJ2-5; a possible D gene is TRBD1 (5 bases). Trimming shortened V by 2 bases and J by 3 bases, and 10 bases separated the two germline ends. The CDR3 has 14 amino acids. Germline CDR1 is MNHEY and CDR2 is SVGAGI. This CDR3 is CASSYQETEETQYF. As DNA, the CDR3 is TGTGCCAGCAGTTACCAGGAGACAGAAGAGACCCAGTACTTC.

CDR3 sequence: CASRRDRGFSNYGYTF. CDR3 coding DNA: TGTGCCAGCAGACGGGACAGGGGCTTCTCAAACTATGGCTACACCTTC. This chain joins TRBV5-5 and TRBJ1-2; 10 bases map to TRBD1. The CDR3 is 16 residues long. Germline assignment: CDR1 SGHKS and CDR2 YYEKEE (reference sequence). The V gene end was trimmed by 5 bases and the J gene end by 2 bases; junction bases not matched to a gene: 9.

The rearrangement joins TRBV7-9 to TRBJ2-7; a weak D match, TRBD2 (5 bases). V shed 5 bases and J shed 4 bases, with 12 bases lying between them. The CDR3 length is 13 residues. Germline CDR1 reads SEHNR; CDR2 reads FQNEAQ (reference sequence). CDR3 in DNA: TGTGCCAGCAGCCGGGATCCTCAGTACGAGCAGTACTTC. The encoded protein is CASSRDPQYEQYF.

The J gene is TRBJ1-4, the V gene TRBV7-9, with 9 bases aligning to TRBD1. The CDR3 length is 14 residues. CDR1 and CDR2 (germline): SEHNR, FQNEAQ (reference sequence). J was trimmed by 8 bases and V by 6 bases; bases with no gene match: 7. CDR3 sequence: CASREDRGYEKLFF. CDR3 DNA sequence: TGTGCCAGCAGAGAAGACAGGGGGTACGAAAAACTGTTTTTT.

The gene calls are TRBV2 and TRBJ2-7, with D maybe TRBD1 (5 bases). The CDR3 totals 13 residues. Germline CDR1 SNHLY, CDR2 FYNNEI. V lost 7 bases and J lost 7, with 17 bases in between. The CDR3 sequence is CASKGQGEGEQYF. CDR3 nucleotide sequence: TGTGCCAGCAAGGGGCAGGGTGAAGGGGAGCAGTACTTC.